One sample yielded the 2 T cell receptor beta chains listed below, sequenced in a study of blood T cell repertoires in COVID-19. Sequencing used immunoSEQ multiplex PCR; TCRdb keeps in-frame clones, though not all of them. The profile shows 130,000 to 150,000 clones, more than 75% of them singletons. The sequencing input was PBMCs or T cells enriched from blood (not recorded which). The receptors were gathered from a man aged 55 to 70 who had recovered from COVID-19.

V and J are TRBV7-8 and TRBJ1-4; D perhaps matches TRBD1 (6 bases). The CDR3 totals 19 residues. Germline V gene lookup returns CDR1 SGHVS and CDR2 FQNEAQ. Trimming removed 5 bases at V and 0 bases at J, with 22 bases between. The CDR3 protein is CASSPRLGGAKATNEKLFF. The CDR3 nucleotides are TGTGCCAGCAGCCCCCGACTGGGGGGGGCGAAGGCAACTAATGAAAAACTGTTTTTT.

This clone was observed once. The rearrangement joins TRBV5-1 to TRBJ2-7; D is possibly TRBD2 (6 bases). With 0 bases removed from V and 2 bases from J, the gap between germline ends came to 15 bases. Germline V CDR1 and CDR2: SGHRS, YFSETQ. The CDR3 has 16 amino acids. The CDR3 coding sequence is TGCGCCAGCAGCTTGGATGGGGGGAGATCAACCTACGAGCAGTACTTC. This gives the protein CASSLDGGRSTYEQYF.